This TCR beta chain was sequenced in a study of graft-versus-host responses after intestinal transplantation. Study as a whole: Each recipient received anti-thymocyte globulin induction, then tacrolimus and steroids for 2 to 3 years. Study conclusions and caveats: Elevated graft-versus-host to host-versus-graft clonal ratios in allografts were recorded for patients with graft-donor T cell macrochimerism.

This CDR3 is 17 amino acids long. CDR1 is MNHEY and CDR2 is SMNVEV in the germline V gene (reference sequence). The ends lost 1 base at V and 5 bases at J; junction bases unmatched: 11. The repertoire was sequenced with immunoSEQ multiplex PCR; TCRdb's copy has only in-frame clones and lacks some. The sample has 65,000 to 90,000 clones; around 92% are singletons. Concerning this clone: Antigen specificity is unknown.

Specimen: unstimulated CD8+ T cells sorted from spleen or lymph node cells, collected before transplant. The source is a human donor who was the organ donor for an intestinal transplant. This rearrangement joins TRBV27 to TRBJ1-5, with 7 bases identical to TRBD1. This CDR3 reads CASSLLSVTGPYQPQHF. CDR3 coding DNA: TGTGCCAGCAGTTTATTATCCGTGACAGGGCCCTATCAGCCCCAGCATTTT.